This entry concerns a single T cell receptor beta chain. Its antigen remains unidentified. The protocol was immunoSEQ multiplex PCR, while the TCRdb copy is restricted to in-frame clones and leaves out a portion. The repertoire consists of approximately 180,000 clones, with 85% to 90% occurring once and the leading ten covering 1.5% to 2%. Germline V gives CDR1 SGHDN, CDR2 FVKESK. Trimming stripped 1 base from V and 7 bases from J, with 10 bases between. This CDR3 spans 14 amino acids. The entry originates in a study of T cell responses to AZD1222 COVID-19 vaccine. Overall study findings and caveats: Among the donors, most were white British and more were female, and clonal diversity was possibly underestimated. As reported, nearly half of all spike-specific TCRs target variant regions that are unmutated.

This receptor was obtained from an adult in good health. V gene TRBV14 combines with J gene TRBJ1-4; D remains ambiguous. Specimen: peripheral blood, collected on day 0 of AZD1222 vaccination. The DNA of the CDR3 is TGTGCCAGCAGCCAAGCCCGGACCCTTGAAAAACTGTTTTTT. This gives the protein CASSQARTLEKLFF.